The T cell receptor beta chain under discussion was sequenced for a study of regulatory T cells in long-lasting Graves disease. Sample time point: newly diagnosed GD, antithyroid drugs for less than 3 months. PBMCs provided the RNA from which the TCR library was made. EDTA tubes received about 10 milliliters of collected peripheral blood. The study, taken as a whole, reports: Repertoires from persistent disease leaned toward TRBV28, TRBJ1-2 and TRBJ2-5.

This clonotype was seen only a few times. What it recognizes is unknown. Unmatched junction bases numbered 14, after V lost 10 bases and J lost 0 bases. The CDR3 totals 16 residues. Germline CDR1 is LNHDA and CDR2 is SQIVND (reference sequence). Arm-PCR of CDR3 regions and iRepertoire HTBI primers were used to build TCR beta libraries. TCRdb processed the multiplex PCR reads anew with MiXCR; each CDR3 protein has one entry. The repertoire holds roughly 360,000 distinct CDR3 sequences, with about 10% as singletons. This same sample was also part of a study on T cells in Graves' hyperthyroidism and ophthalmopathy.

This clonotype was sampled from a woman aged 18-29 years with Graves disease. The sequenced sample was peripheral blood mononuclear cells (PBMCs), obtained at new diagnosis, from a patient treated with antithyroid drugs. J is TRBJ1-2 and V is TRBV19, with 7 bases fitting TRBD1. Written as DNA, the CDR3 is TGTGCCACCCGTACCCTCGACAGGGCAACTAACTATGGCTACACCTTC. This encodes CATRTLDRATNYGYTF. Supplemented by reference TRBV19 and TRBJ1-2, the full variable domain reads DGGITQSPKYLFRKEGQNVTLSCEQNLNHDAMYWYRQDPGQGLRLIYYSQIVNDFQKGDIAEGYSVSREKKESFPLTVTSAQKNPTAFYLCATRTLDRATNYGYTFGSGTRLTVV.